The next 15 T cell receptor beta chains were all read from a single sample in a study of T cell responses to AZD1222 COVID-19 vaccine. Sequenced by immunoSEQ multiplex PCR; TCRdb stores in-frame clones only, minus some. Seen here are 100,000 to 150,000 clones, 88% observed once, and the top ten hold roughly 7.4%. Specimen: peripheral blood, collected on day 0 of AZD1222 vaccination. The receptor set was obtained from an adult in good health.

This chain joins TRBV6-5 and TRBJ2-1; TRBD2 agrees at 7 bases. The germline V gene has CDR1 MNHEY and CDR2 SVGAGI. The CDR3 is made up of 15 amino acids. Trimming removed 8 bases from V and 2 bases from J; junction bases left unmatched: 9. CDR3 loop: CASRFSGGAYNEQFF. CDR3 sequence (DNA): TGTGCCAGCCGATTCTCGGGGGGTGCCTACAATGAGCAGTTCTTC.

The V and J genes are TRBV28 and TRBJ2-7; 10 bases match TRBD2. The CDR3 runs to 14 residues. Trimming cost V 6 bases and J 6 bases; bases outside gene matches: 8. CDR1 and CDR2 (germline): MDHEN, SYDVKM. The CDR3 reads CASSRSGGIREQYF. The CDR3 DNA is TGTGCCAGCAGCCGTAGCGGGGGGATCCGCGAGCAGTACTTC. Based on the CDR3 plus reference TRBV28 and TRBJ2-7, the full variable domain is DVKVTQSSRYLVKRTGEKVFLECVQDMDHENMFWYRQDPGLGLRLIYFSYDVKMKEKGDIPEGYSVSREKKERFSLILESASTNQTSMYLCASSRSGGIREQYFGPGTRLTVT.

The genes are TRBV4-1 and TRBJ2-1; no clear D gene. Germline V lookup: CDR1 MGHRA, CDR2 YSYEKL. V lost 1 base and J 1 base, leaving 5 bases between the germline ends. The CDR3 covers 14 residues. DNA for the CDR3: TGCGCCAGCAGCCAAGGGGGATCCTACAATGAGCAGTTCTTC. Its protein is CASSQGGSYNEQFF.

This clone was counted once. This chain connects TRBV2 to TRBJ1-2, with a weak D call TRBD1 (6 bases). The germline gives CDR1 SNHLY, CDR2 FYNNEI. V lost 5 bases and J 6 bases, leaving 19 bases between the germline ends. The CDR3 has 15 residues. The CDR3 loop is CASSPRQDSIHGYTF. Written as DNA, the CDR3 is TGTGCCAGCAGTCCTCGACAGGACAGCATCCATGGCTACACCTTC.

In nucleotides, the CDR3 is TGCGCCAGCAGCTTGGGCGGGCCGAACTCCTACGAGCAGTACTTC. Translation: CASSLGGPNSYEQYF. The rearrangement links TRBV5-1 to TRBJ2-7; the D gene is possibly TRBD2 (5 bases). Trimming took off 0 bases at V and 0 bases at J, with 10 bases between the two ends. The CDR3 spans 15 residues. Germline V gene data show CDR1 as SGHRS and CDR2 as YFSETQ. The full variable domain, rest sourced from reference TRBV5-1 and TRBJ2-7, is KAGVTQTPRYLIKTRGQQVTLSCSPISGHRSVSWYQQTPGQGLQFLFEYFSETQRNKGNFPGRFSGRQFSNSRSEMNVSTLELGDSALYLCASSLGGPNSYEQYFGPGTRLTVT.

V is TRBV10-1 and J is TRBJ2-2; no reliable D call. The CDR3 extends over 14 amino acids. The germline V and J ends were trimmed by 6 bases and 4 bases, with 12 bases remaining between them. Germline V gene lookup returns CDR1 WNHNN and CDR2 SYGVQD (reference sequence). The CDR3 region has the DNA TGCGCCAGCAGAGGCCCCTTAGCCACCGGGGAGCTGTTTTTT. Its protein product is CASRGPLATGELFF.

As for this clone: This CDR3 is also generated by other DNA sequences in the sample. This sequence joins TRBV15 and TRBJ2-2; no definite D call. V shed 3 bases and J shed 7 bases, with 6 bases lying between them. The CDR3 length is 12 residues. From germline, CDR1 is LNHNV and CDR2 YYDKDF (reference sequence). The CDR3 here is CATSRLGGELFF. The DNA for the CDR3 is TGTGCCACCAGCAGGCTCGGCGGGGAGCTGTTTTTT.

The chain carries TRBV29-1 and TRBJ2-5, with TRBD2 matching 7 bases. V lost 0 bases to trimming and J lost 2 bases; unmatched junction nucleotides: 3. Germline CDR1 SQVTM, CDR2 ANQGSEA. The CDR3 has 14 amino acids. CDR3: CSVEDISGQETQYF. DNA for the CDR3: TGCAGCGTTGAAGACATTAGCGGGCAAGAGACCCAGTACTTC.

This chain links TRBV5-1 with TRBJ2-1; 9 bases line up with TRBD2. Per the germline V gene, CDR1 is SGHRS and CDR2 is YFSETQ. The CDR3 has 14 amino acids. The junction had 3 bases not matched to a gene; V was cut back by 0 bases and J by 8 bases. The CDR3 loop is CASSLAAGGDEQFF. The CDR3 DNA sequence: TGCGCCAGCAGCTTGGCGGCGGGAGGGGATGAGCAGTTCTTC.

The chain is built from TRBV15 and TRBJ1-5; D remains ambiguous. This CDR3 is 14 amino acids long. Germline V gene data show CDR1 as LNHNV and CDR2 as YYDKDF (reference sequence). Trimming took off 1 base at V and 7 bases at J, with 11 bases between the two ends. CDR3 coding DNA: TGTGCCACCAGCAGAGCCCCCACCGACCAGCCCCAGCATTTT. As protein: CATSRAPTDQPQHF.

The CDR3, as DNA: TGTGCCAGCAGCTTAGGGGCGGGACACTACGAGCAGTACTTC. Translation gives CASSLGAGHYEQYF. V and J are TRBV11-2 and TRBJ2-7, with D possibly being TRBD1 or TRBD2 (6 bases each). The CDR3 contains 14 residues. Trimming removed 1 base at V and 3 bases at J, with 10 bases between. Germline V gene lookup returns CDR1 SGHAT and CDR2 FQNNGV.

In nucleotides, the CDR3 is TGTGCCAGTAGCCAGGGTTTGAATCAGCCCCAGCATTTT. Protein sequence: CASSQGLNQPQHF. The rearrangement links TRBV19 to TRBJ1-5, with D possibly matching TRBD1 (5 bases). V gave up 6 bases and J gave up 4 bases, with 10 bases separating them. Germline V CDR1 and CDR2: LNHDA, SQIVND (reference sequence). The CDR3 totals 13 residues.

The chain is built from TRBV5-6 and TRBJ2-5, with TRBD1 identical over 8 bases. Germline assignment: CDR1 SGHDT and CDR2 YYEEEE. The CDR3 runs 15 residues. V dropped 4 bases and J dropped 2; count of bases not matched to a gene: 7. CDR3 amino acids: CASSGLQGAQETQYF. DNA of the CDR3: TGTGCCAGCAGCGGACTCCAGGGGGCTCAAGAGACCCAGTACTTC.

The rearrangement uses TRBV4-1 and TRBJ1-3; D unresolved. This CDR3 has 15 amino acids. Trimming removed 3 bases at V and 4 bases at J, with 13 bases between. CDR1 and CDR2 (germline): MGHRA, YSYEKL. CDR3 bases: TGCGCCAGCAGCCACCGTCGGCCGACCGGAAACACCATATATTTT. Residues: CASSHRRPTGNTIYF.

The chain is built from TRBV18 and TRBJ2-7; D remains ambiguous. Germline CDR1 is KGHSH and CDR2 is LQKENI. This CDR3 comprises 14 residues. Trimming cost V 3 bases and J 2 bases, with 11 bases left between them. CDR3 in DNA: TGTGCCAGCTCACCGGGCACACAGACCTACGAGCAGTACTTC. Translated: CASSPGTQTYEQYF.